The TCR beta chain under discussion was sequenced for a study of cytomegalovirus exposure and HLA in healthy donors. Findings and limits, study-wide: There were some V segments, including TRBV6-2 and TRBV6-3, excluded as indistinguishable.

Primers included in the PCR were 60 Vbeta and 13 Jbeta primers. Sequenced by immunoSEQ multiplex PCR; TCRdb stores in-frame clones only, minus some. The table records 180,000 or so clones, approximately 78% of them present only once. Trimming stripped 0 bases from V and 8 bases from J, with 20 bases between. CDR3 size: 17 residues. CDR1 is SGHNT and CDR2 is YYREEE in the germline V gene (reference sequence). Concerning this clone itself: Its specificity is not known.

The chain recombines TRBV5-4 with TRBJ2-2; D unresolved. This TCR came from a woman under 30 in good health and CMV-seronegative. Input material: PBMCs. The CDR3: CASSLGPSETLNGELFF. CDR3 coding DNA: TGTGCCAGCAGCTTGGGCCCTTCTGAGACTCTGAATGGGGAGCTGTTTTTT.